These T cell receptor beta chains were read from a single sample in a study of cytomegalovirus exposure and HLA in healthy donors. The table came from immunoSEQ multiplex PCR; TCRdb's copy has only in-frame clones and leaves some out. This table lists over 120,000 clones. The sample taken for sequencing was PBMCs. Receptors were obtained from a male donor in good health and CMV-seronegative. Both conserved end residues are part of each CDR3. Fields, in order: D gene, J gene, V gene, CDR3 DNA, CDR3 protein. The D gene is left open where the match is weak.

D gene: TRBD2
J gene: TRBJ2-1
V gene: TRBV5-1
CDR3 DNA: TGCGCCAGCAGTTCGACTAGCGGTATTTACAATGAGCAGTTCTTC
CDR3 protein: CASSSTSGIYNEQFF

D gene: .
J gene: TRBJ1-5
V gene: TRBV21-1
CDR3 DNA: TGTGCCAGCACGCTATATGACAGGCTTAGCAATCAGCCCCAGCATTTT
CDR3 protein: CASTLYDRLSNQPQHF

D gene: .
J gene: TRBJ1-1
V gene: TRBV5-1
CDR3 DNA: TGCGCCAGCAGCCCTATATCGAACACTGAAGCTTTCTTT
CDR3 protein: CASSPISNTEAFF

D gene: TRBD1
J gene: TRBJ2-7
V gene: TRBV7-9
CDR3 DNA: TGTGCCAGCAGCCCACGGGACAGGGGGGTTTTCGAGCAGTACTTC
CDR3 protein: CASSPRDRGVFEQYF

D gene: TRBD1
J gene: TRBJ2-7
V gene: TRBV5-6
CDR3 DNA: TGTGCCAGCAGCTTGAATGGCAGGGGGCCTACCGACGAGCAGTACTTC
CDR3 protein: CASSLNGRGPTDEQYF

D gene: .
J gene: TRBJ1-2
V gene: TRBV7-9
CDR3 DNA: TGTGCCAGCAGCTTGCCCCAGATATATGGCTACACCTTC
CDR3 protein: CASSLPQIYGYTF

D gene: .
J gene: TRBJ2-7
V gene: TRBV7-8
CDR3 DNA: TGTGCCAGCAGCTTAGGACAGTACGAGCAGTACTTC
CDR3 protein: CASSLGQYEQYF

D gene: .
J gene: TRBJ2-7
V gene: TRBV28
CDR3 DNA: TGTGCCAGCAACCCCCCAGACTTGTCCTACGAGCAGTACTTC
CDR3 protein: CASNPPDLSYEQYF

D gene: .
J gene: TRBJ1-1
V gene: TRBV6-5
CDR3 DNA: TGTGCCAGCAGCAATGGACAGACCACTGAAGCTTTCTTT
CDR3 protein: CASSNGQTTEAFF

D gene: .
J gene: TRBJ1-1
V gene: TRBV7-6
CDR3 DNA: TGTGCCAGCAGCTTAATTGTGGCAGGGACTCGGGGCACTGAAGCTTTCTTT
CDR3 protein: CASSLIVAGTRGTEAFF

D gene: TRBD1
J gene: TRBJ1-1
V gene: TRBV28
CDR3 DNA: TGTGCCAGCATCCTCAGTTTTGGAGGGGGCTTCACTGAAGCTTTCTTT
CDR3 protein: CASILSFGGGFTEAFF

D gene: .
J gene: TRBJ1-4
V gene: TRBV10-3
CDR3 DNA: TGTGCCATCAGTGGGGCACCGGGGGAAAAACTGTTTTTT
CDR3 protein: CAISGAPGEKLFF

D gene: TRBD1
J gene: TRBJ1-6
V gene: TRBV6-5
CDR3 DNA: TGTGCCAGCAGTATCCGGGACAGGGCCAATTCACCCCTCCACTTT
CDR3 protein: CASSIRDRANSPLHF

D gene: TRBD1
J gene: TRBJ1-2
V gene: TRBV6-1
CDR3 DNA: TGTGCCAGCAGTGAGGGGACAGGGCCTATGTGGGGCTACACCTTC
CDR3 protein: CASSEGTGPMWGYTF

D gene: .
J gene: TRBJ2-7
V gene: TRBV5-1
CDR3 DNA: TGCGCCAGCAGCTTAGTTCTGGGAGAAGGCGAGCAGTACTTC
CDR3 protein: CASSLVLGEGEQYF

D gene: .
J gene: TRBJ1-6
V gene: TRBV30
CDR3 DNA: TGTGCCTGGAGTGTAGAGACAGGCCGTCATCCCCTCCACTTT
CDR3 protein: CAWSVETGRHPLHF

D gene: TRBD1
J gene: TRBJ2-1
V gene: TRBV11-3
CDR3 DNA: TGTGCCAGCAGCTCCGAGCAGGGGGCCTACAATGAGCAGTTCTTC
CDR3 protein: CASSSEQGAYNEQFF

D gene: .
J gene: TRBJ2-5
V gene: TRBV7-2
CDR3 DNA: TGTGCCAGCAGCTTAATTCCAGAAGAGACCCAGTACTTC
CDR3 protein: CASSLIPEETQYF

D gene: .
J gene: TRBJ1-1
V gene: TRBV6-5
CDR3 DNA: TGTGCCAGCAGTCAACAGGGAATCACTGAAGCTTTCTTT
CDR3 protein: CASSQQGITEAFF

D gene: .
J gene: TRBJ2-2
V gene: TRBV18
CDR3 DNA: TGTGCCAGCTCAAATGACATGAACACCGGGGAGCTGTTTTTT
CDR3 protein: CASSNDMNTGELFF

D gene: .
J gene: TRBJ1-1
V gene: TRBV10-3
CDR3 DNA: TGTGCCATCAGTGAGCCCGAACAGGGACGGACTGAAGCTTTCTTT
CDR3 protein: CAISEPEQGRTEAFF

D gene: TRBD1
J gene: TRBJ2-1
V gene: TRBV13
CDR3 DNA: TGTGCCAGCAGCTTAGGGACAGGGTCCTACAATGAGCAGTTCTTC
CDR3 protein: CASSLGTGSYNEQFF

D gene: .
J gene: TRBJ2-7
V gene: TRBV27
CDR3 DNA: TGTGCCAGCAGTTTATCGAGGGTGGGAGGCGAGCAGTACTTC
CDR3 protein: CASSLSRVGGEQYF

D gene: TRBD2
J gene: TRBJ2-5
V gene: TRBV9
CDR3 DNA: TGTGCCAGCAGCGTAGTAGCGGGGGGATCGGAGACCCAGTACTTC
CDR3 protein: CASSVVAGGSETQYF

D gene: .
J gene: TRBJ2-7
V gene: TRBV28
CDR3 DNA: TGTGCCAGCAGTTTATCGGGTCTATTTTACGAGCAGTACTTC
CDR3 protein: CASSLSGLFYEQYF

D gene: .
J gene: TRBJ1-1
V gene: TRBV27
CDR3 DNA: TGTGCCAGCAGTTTACGGACACACACTGAAGCTTTCTTT
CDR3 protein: CASSLRTHTEAFF

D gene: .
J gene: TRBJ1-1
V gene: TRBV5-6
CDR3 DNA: TGTGCCAGCAGCTTAAGGGGATCAGGGATTGGAGCTGAAGCTTTCTTT
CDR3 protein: CASSLRGSGIGAEAFF

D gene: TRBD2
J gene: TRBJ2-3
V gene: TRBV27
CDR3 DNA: TGTGCCAGCAGTTTACGTAGCGGGGGCACAGATACGCAGTATTTT
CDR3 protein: CASSLRSGGTDTQYF

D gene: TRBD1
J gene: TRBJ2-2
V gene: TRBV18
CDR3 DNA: TGTGCCAGCTCCCTGACAGGGGACGCGAACACCGGGGAGCTGTTTTTT
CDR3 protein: CASSLTGDANTGELFF

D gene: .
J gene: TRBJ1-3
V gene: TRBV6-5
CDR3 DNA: TGTGCCAGCAGTCCCGAGGTGGGGCTTGGAAACACCATATATTTT
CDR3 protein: CASSPEVGLGNTIYF

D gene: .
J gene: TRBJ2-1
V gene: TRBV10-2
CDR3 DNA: TGCGCCAGCAGTGTATCAGAGGAGGGGAATGAGCAGTTCTTC
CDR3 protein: CASSVSEEGNEQFF

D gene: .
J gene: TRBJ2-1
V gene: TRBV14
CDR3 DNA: TGTGCCAGCAGCCAAGATCTAGCAGGAAACAATGAGCAGTTCTTC
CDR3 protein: CASSQDLAGNNEQFF

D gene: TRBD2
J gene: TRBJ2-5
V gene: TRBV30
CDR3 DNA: TGTGCCTGGAGTCCCACTAGCGGGAGGCCCCTGGGAGAGACCCAGTACTTC
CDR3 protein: CAWSPTSGRPLGETQYF

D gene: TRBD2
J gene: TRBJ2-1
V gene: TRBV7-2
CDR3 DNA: TGTGCCAGCAGCACCGGGACTATTTACAATGAGCAGTTCTTC
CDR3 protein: CASSTGTIYNEQFF

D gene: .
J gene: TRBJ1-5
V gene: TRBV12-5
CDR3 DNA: TGTGCTAGTGGTTTGGACCTTTACCCCGAGGGATTTCAGCCCCAGCATTTT
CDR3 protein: CASGLDLYPEGFQPQHF

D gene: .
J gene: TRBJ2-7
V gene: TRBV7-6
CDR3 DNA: TGTGCCAGCAGCTTAGGGCCCCCCTACGAGCAGTACTTC
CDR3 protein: CASSLGPPYEQYF

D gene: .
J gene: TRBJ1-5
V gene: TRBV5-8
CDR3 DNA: TGTGCCAGCAGCTTTGTCGGGGAGCCCCAGCATTTT
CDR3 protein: CASSFVGEPQHF

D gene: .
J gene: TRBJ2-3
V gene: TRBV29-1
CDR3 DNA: TGCAGCGTTGAAGGGGGCAGGGAAAACACAGATACGCAGTATTTT
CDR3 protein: CSVEGGRENTDTQYF

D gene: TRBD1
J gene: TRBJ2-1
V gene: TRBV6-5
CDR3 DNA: TGTGCCAGCAGTCAAGGGACAGCAATCCCGAATGAGCAGTTCTTC
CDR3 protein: CASSQGTAIPNEQFF

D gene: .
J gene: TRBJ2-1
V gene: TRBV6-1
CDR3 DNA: TGTGCCAGCACCCTAGGGGGGGCCAATGAGCAGTTCTTC
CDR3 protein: CASTLGGANEQFF

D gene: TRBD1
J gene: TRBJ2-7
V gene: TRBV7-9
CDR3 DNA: TGTGCCAGCAGCTACCGGGACAGGGCCTACGAGCAGTACTTC
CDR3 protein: CASSYRDRAYEQYF

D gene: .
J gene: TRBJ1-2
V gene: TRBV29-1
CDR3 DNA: TGCAGCGTTGGACGCATGGGGGCTGGCTACACCTTC
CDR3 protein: CSVGRMGAGYTF

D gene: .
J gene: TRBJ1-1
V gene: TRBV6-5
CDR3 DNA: TGTGCCAGCAGTTACCCGAGCACTGAAGCTTTCTTT
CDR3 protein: CASSYPSTEAFF

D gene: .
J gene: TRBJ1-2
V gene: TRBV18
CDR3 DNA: TGTGCCAGCTCACCTGGGGGACATAGGTCGGGCTATGGCTACACCTTC
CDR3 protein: CASSPGGHRSGYGYTF

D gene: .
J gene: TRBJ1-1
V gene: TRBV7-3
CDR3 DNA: TGTGCCAGCGCCCTGCAACAGGGGAACACTGAAGCTTTCTTT
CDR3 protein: CASALQQGNTEAFF

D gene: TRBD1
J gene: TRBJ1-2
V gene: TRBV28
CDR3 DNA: TGTGCCAGCAGAGGCCCGGGACAGGGGGCCAGCGGCTACACCTTC
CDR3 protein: CASRGPGQGASGYTF

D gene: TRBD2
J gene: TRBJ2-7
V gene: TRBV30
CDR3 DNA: TGTGCCTGGACTAGCGGGACCCACGAGCAGTACTTC
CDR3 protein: CAWTSGTHEQYF

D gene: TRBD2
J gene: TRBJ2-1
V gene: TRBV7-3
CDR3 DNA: TGTGCCAGCAGCGCCCTAGCGGGGTCAAAGGGTGAGCAGTTCTTC
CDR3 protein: CASSALAGSKGEQFF

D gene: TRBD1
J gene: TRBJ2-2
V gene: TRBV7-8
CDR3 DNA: TGTGCCAGCAGCCCAGAGTGGGGGACAGGGTGGGCCGGGGAGCTGTTTTTT
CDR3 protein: CASSPEWGTGWAGELFF

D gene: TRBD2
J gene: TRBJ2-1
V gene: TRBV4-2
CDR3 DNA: TGTGCCAGCAGCCAGGAACGGGGGGGCTCCTACAATGAGCAGTTCTTC
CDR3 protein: CASSQERGGSYNEQFF

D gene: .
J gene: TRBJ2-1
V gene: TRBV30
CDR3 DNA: TGTGCCGGGAGTGTATGGGGGCCGTCCGACAATGAGCAGTTCTTC
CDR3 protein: CAGSVWGPSDNEQFF

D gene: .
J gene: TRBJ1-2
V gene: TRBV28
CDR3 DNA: TGTGCCAGCAGTCTTCAGGGGAGTCATGGCTACACCTTC
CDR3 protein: CASSLQGSHGYTF

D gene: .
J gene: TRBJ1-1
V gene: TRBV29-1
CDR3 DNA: TGCAGCGCCGGAGCGCAGGGGAGAGAAGCTTTCTTT
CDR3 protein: CSAGAQGREAFF

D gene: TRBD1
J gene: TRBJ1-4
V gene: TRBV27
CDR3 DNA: TGTGCCAGCAGTCAACAGGGGGCTAATGAAAAACTGTTTTTT
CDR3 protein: CASSQQGANEKLFF

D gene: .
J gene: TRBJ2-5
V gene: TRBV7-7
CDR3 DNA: TGTGCTAGCAGCTTAGTTGAGGAGGAGACCCAGTACTTC
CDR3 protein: CASSLVEEETQYF